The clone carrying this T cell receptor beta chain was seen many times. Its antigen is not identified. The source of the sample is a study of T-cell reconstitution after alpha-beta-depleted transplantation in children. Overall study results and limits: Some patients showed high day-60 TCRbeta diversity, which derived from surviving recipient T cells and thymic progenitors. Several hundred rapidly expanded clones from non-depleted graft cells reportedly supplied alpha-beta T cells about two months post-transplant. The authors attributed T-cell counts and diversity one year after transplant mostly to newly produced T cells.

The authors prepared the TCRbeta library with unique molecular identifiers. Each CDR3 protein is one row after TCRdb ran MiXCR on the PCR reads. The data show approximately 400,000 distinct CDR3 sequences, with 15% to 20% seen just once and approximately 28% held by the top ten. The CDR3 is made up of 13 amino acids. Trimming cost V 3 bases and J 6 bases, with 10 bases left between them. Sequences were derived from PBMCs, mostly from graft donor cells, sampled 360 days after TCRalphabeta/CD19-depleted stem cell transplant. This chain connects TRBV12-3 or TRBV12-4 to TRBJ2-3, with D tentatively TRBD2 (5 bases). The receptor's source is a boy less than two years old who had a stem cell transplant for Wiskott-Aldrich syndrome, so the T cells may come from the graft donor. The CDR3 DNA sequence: TGTGCCAGCAGTTTCAGACGCGGGGATACGCAGTATTTT. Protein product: CASSFRRGDTQYF.